This T cell receptor (beta chain) was sequenced during a study of CD8+ T cells in alopecia areata. The wider study: Oral tofacitinib, 5 to 10 mg twice daily, was given in an open-label trial. Treatment ran 6 to 18 months, with 6 months of follow-up afterward.

For this clone: Its antigen remains unknown.

CDR3 length: 14 amino acids. CDR1 and CDR2 from the germline V gene are MNHEY and SVGAGI. Trimming cost V 6 bases and J 6 bases, with 17 bases left between them. Sample treatment: oral pan-JAK inhibitor, 5-10 mg twice daily. Alopecia areata patients had lesional scalp punch biopsies and peripheral blood taken from them. Sequencing relied on a cDNA template that was reverse transcribed from extracted RNA. Libraries were prepared by immunoSEQ multiplex PCR; TCRdb keeps only in-frame clonotypes and omits some of them. The profile shows hundreds of thousands of clones, 60% of them singletons. Study-wide results and caveats: Although TCR sharing was seen in mice, sharing across patients was less clear, possibly for HLA-related reasons.

The V gene is TRBV6-5, the J gene TRBJ1-1; D remains unclear. The TCR comes from a human donor with alopecia areata. The sequencing here drew on CD4+ T cells sorted from blood, taken at week 52, from a patient treated with tofacitinib. Written as DNA, the CDR3 is TGTGCCAGCAGCCAGGCCGGGAGAGTCGCTGAAGCTTTCTTT. Its translation is CASSQAGRVAEAFF.